These T cell receptor beta chains were read from a single sample in a study of cytomegalovirus exposure and HLA in healthy donors. Profiled with immunoSEQ multiplex PCR; TCRdb holds only in-frame clones, not every one. The sample consists of 100,000 to 150,000 clones, around 65% of them appearing once. The sample was PBMCs. These receptors were collected from a man aged 18 to 30 in good health and CMV-seronegative. Both conserved end residues are trimmed from each CDR3.

V	CDR3
TRBV19	ASRLAGMWNTGELF
TRBV18	ASSPRTVSNQPQH
TRBV27	ASSLPGSYEQY
TRBV27	ASSPLAGVGGTDTQY
TRBV18	ASSPSRLPDGAF
TRBV5-4	ASSLRRGGYEQY
TRBV5-1	ASQGGDASYEQY
TRBV4-1	ASSLRAGGAYNEQF
TRBV28	ASSLLDRANQPQH
TRBV5-4	ASSLTLLAGGRDEQY
TRBV7-2	ASSFYSNQPQH
TRBV30	AWRGTDKETQY
TRBV6-1	ASPLAGLPGTQY
TRBV6-1	ASSEGSRGRTEAF
TRBV28	ASVYTPVGGRLEAF
TRBV30	AYNRGVYGYT
TRBV6-1	ASRAGAKEKLF
TRBV7-2	ASSLVPGYLSDEQF
TRBV19	ASRMTGDNQPQH
TRBV7-8	ASSPLWPGQIYGYT
TRBV10-2	ASSEVGSQPQH
TRBV28	ATRQGAHSEAF
TRBV30	AWSPGSSQPQH
TRBV6-5	ASRPGLGGNEQF
TRBV6-6	ASIGTGLQY
TRBV7-8	ASSLKSASGTDTQY
TRBV27	ASSQSPWGDLNTEAF
TRBV7-9	ARSLVAGGPADTQY
TRBV7-9	SSSPHRGGYT
TRBV2	ASSEFGLAGEIQETQY
TRBV6-6	ASSYSEGAIYGYT
TRBV7-6	ASSPLAKGWSDTQY
TRBV5-4	ASSSQGTLYNEQF
TRBV23-1	ASRRSIYQPQH
TRBV6-5	ASSYSNRGSAGYT
TRBV9	ASSVALRENTGELF
TRBV7-9	ASSPGQFYGYT
TRBV7-9	ASSLPSSGGKLF
TRBV6-1	ASSVPGSREQY
TRBV29-1	SVATGVVTEAF
TRBV7-2	ASSLGRYSNQPQH
TRBV10-2	ASSAAGRGQPQH
TRBV25-1	ASRVDRPPYGYT
TRBV25-1	ASSEFEQATYGYT
TRBV9	ASSRQGGWETQY
TRBV6-4	ASRGTGYGYT
TRBV6-1	ASSEGFAQGTN
TRBV4-2	ASSQDAYEQY
TRBV27	ASSRAVWGDYGYT
TRBV5-6	ASSLDVGATRGYT
TRBV28	ASSLGGLSGANVLT
TRBV7-2	ASSWGRADTEAF